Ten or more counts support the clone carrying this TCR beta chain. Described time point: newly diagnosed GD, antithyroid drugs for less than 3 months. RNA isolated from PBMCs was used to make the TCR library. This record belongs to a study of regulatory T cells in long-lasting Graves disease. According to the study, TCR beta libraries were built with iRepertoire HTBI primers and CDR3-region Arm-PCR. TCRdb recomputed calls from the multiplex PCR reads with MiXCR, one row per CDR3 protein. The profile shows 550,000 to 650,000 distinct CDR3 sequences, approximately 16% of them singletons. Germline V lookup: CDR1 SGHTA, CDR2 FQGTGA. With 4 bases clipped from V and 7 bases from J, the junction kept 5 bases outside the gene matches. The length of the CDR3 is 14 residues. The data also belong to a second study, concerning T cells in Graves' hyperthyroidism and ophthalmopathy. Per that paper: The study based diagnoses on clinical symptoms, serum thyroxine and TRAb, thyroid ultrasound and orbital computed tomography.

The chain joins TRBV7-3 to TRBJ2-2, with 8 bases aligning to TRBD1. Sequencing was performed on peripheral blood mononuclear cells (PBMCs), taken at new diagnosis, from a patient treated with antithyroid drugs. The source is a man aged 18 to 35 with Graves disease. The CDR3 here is CASSWGQEVGELFF. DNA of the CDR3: TGTGCCAGCAGCTGGGGACAGGAGGTCGGGGAGCTGTTTTTT.